A single T cell receptor beta chain is shown here with its context. The antigen remains unidentified. This sample was included in a study of TIL therapy for anti-PD-1-resistant metastatic lung cancer. General study results and limits: TIL clonotype persistence in blood showed no apparent association with response.

The libraries were made with immunoSEQ v3. Profiled with immunoSEQ multiplex PCR; TCRdb holds only in-frame clones, not every one. The data contain tens of thousands of clones, around 79% of them singletons. Time point described: pre-treatment sample, taken before nivolumab and TIL therapy. V was pared by 2 bases and J by 2 bases, with 14 bases between. This CDR3 comprises 16 residues. Germline loops: CDR1 KGHSH, CDR2 LQKENI. The specimen comprised blood, sampled at baseline. This clonotype originated in a man aged 65-85 years with non-small cell lung cancer. J is TRBJ2-3 and V is TRBV18, with D perhaps TRBD1 (6 bases). CDR3 nucleotides: TGTGCCAGCTCACCAGCTTCCAGGGGTAACACAGATACGCAGTATTTT. Translated, it gives CASSPASRGNTDTQYF. Using reference TRBV18 and TRBJ2-3 for the parts outside the CDR3, the full variable domain is NAGVMQNPRHLVRRRGQEARLRCSPMKGHSHVYWYRQLPEEGLKFMVYLQKENIIDESGMPKERFSAEFPKEGPSILRIQQVVRGDSAAYFCASSPASRGNTDTQYFGPGTRLTVL.